Here is one T cell receptor beta chain with its context. What it recognizes is unknown. Other DNA sequences within the sample encode an identical CDR3. This specimen belongs to a study of shared clonotypes between healthy human individuals. As for the study in general: Two women and a few men aged 18 to 49 served as donors.

Selected positively for CCR7 and CD45RO-negative, naive CD8 cells excluded terminally differentiated effector memory CD45RA+ cells. Donation came from healthy HIV-negative adults that had no recent acute infections or vaccinations. The CDR3 is 13 amino acids. Germline-derived CDR1 and CDR2 are PRHDT and FYEKMQ (reference sequence). V lost 0 bases and J 3 bases, leaving 6 bases between the germline ends. Execution of the assay was at deep level. Libraries were prepared by immunoSEQ multiplex PCR; TCRdb keeps only in-frame clonotypes and omits some of them. In the table there are roughly 2 million clones, less than 95% of which are singletons. General study results and limits: When compared with the clonotypes that were shared by all four sorted-subset donors, the non-shared clonotypes turned out to have lower generation probabilities.

Sequencing used naive CD8+ T cells sorted from blood. The clonotype originates from a man between 18 and 35 years old in good health. The chain has TRBV13 and TRBJ2-7; D is uncertain. This CDR3 reads CASSLGLSYEQYF. The CDR3 nucleotides read TGTGCCAGCAGCTTAGGCCTGAGCTACGAGCAGTACTTC.